The rows below give T cell receptor beta chains drawn from one sample of a study of blood T cell repertoires in COVID-19. Data came from immunoSEQ multiplex PCR; TCRdb stores just in-frame clones and leaves some out. Of under 200,000 clones in the sample, approximately 80% are singletons; the top ten hold about 1.6%. Input material: peripheral blood. These receptor sequences come from a human donor in a cohort sampled during active COVID-19. Both conserved end residues are part of each CDR3. Fields, in order: J gene, V gene, clone size, D gene, CDR3 DNA, CDR3 protein. The D gene is left open where the match is weak. A clone size is listed for some rows: how often the clone was seen (once, few, many), or a class if it is expanded.

TRBJ2-7	TRBV9	NA	TRBD1	TGTGCCAGCAGCCCAGGACAGGGGGGGACTAACTACGAGCAGTACTTC	CASSPGQGGTNYEQYF
TRBJ2-3	TRBV7-3	NA	TRBD2	TGTGCCAGCAGCTTACGACTAGCCGTGGATACGCAGTATTTT	CASSLRLAVDTQYF
TRBJ2-7	TRBV28	NA	TRBD2	TGTGCCAGCAGGTCCGGGACTAGCGGAACCTACGAGCAGTACTTC	CASRSGTSGTYEQYF
TRBJ2-7	TRBV4-3	NA	NA	TGCGCCAGCAGCCAAGGGGGCGGTAGCTCCTACGAGCAGTACTTC	CASSQGGGSSYEQYF
TRBJ1-2	TRBV4-1	NA	TRBD1	TGCGCCAGCAGTCAAGGGGACAGTCGGGTCTATGGCTACACCTTC	CASSQGDSRVYGYTF
TRBJ2-2	TRBV6-5	NA	NA	TGTGCCAGCAGGAAGGGGGGGCATGGCGGGGAGCTGTTTTTT	CASRKGGHGGELFF
TRBJ2-7	TRBV3-1/TRBV3-2	NA	TRBD1	TGTGCCAGCAGCCAATCCTTCGGGACAGGCACCCCCTACGAGCAGTACTTC	CASSQSFGTGTPYEQYF
TRBJ1-1	TRBV29-1	NA	NA	TGCAGCGTTGGCAGGGGAACAGTGGGGGTTGAAGCTTTCTTT	CSVGRGTVGVEAFF
TRBJ2-7	TRBV5-1	NA	NA	TGCGCCAGCAGCTTGGATACGACACCCTACGAGCAGTACTTC	CASSLDTTPYEQYF
TRBJ1-2	TRBV9	NA	NA	TGTGCCAGCAGCGCGGGACCGGGACAAGGCTATGGCTACACCTTC	CASSAGPGQGYGYTF
TRBJ1-4	TRBV6-5	NA	TRBD1	TGTGCCAGCCGGACAGGGGGCCACGCTCAACTGTTTTTT	CASRTGGHAQLFF
TRBJ2-7	TRBV6-2/TRBV6-3	NA	NA	TGTGCCAGCAGTTACGAGAGAACCTACGAGCAGTACTTC	CASSYERTYEQYF
TRBJ1-5	TRBV10-1	few	NA	TGCGCCAGCAGCCTAGGGGACAATCAGCCCCAGCATTTT	CASSLGDNQPQHF
TRBJ1-5	TRBV9	NA	NA	TGTGCCAGCAGCGTGGGCGGGGGACTTAGTGAGCCCCAGCATTTT	CASSVGGGLSEPQHF
TRBJ2-7	TRBV18	NA	TRBD1	TGTGCCAGCTCACAAAGGATCTCGATCGGACAGGGGAACTACGAGCAGTACTTC	CASSQRISIGQGNYEQYF
TRBJ2-7	TRBV6-6	NA	TRBD2	TGTGCCAGCAGTTCCGTCTACGGGGGGGGCTACGAGCAGTACTTC	CASSSVYGGGYEQYF
TRBJ1-1	TRBV3-1/TRBV3-2	NA	NA	TGTGCCAGCAGCCGGACGGGGACTGAAGCTTTCTTT	CASSRTGTEAFF
TRBJ1-4	TRBV3-1/TRBV3-2	NA	NA	TGTGCCAGCAGCCAAGGCGGGGTGGTTACAACTAATGAAAAACTGTTTTTT	CASSQGGVVTTNEKLFF
TRBJ1-5	TRBV7-9	NA	NA	TGTGCCAGCAGCTTAAGTCAGGGGTCCGGTCAGCCCCAGCATTTT	CASSLSQGSGQPQHF
TRBJ1-5	TRBV6-6	NA	NA	TGTGCCAGCAGCCTATTAGGACAGCAGCAGCCCCAGCATTTT	CASSLLGQQQPQHF
TRBJ1-1	TRBV28	NA	TRBD1	TGTGCCAGCCCGTCCCTCCCGGGACAGGGCGACACTGAAGCTTTCTTT	CASPSLPGQGDTEAFF
TRBJ1-3	TRBV9	once	NA	TGTGCCAGCAGCGTGAACCCTGACACCTCTGGAAACACCATATATTTT	CASSVNPDTSGNTIYF
TRBJ2-1	TRBV5-4	NA	TRBD2	TGTGCCAGCAGCTCGCGGGGGACTAGCGAATACAATGAGCAGTTCTTC	CASSSRGTSEYNEQFF
TRBJ1-2	TRBV4-3	NA	TRBD1	TGCGCCAGCAGCCAAGAGCCCGGGACAGTTGGCTACACCTTC	CASSQEPGTVGYTF
TRBJ2-7	TRBV10-3	NA	NA	TGTGCCATCAGTGAGACAGGGACCGCGTCCTACGAGCAGTACTTC	CAISETGTASYEQYF
TRBJ2-7	TRBV19	NA	TRBD1	TGTGCCAGTAGTGCCGACAGGGCCGGTAACTACGAGCAGTACTTC	CASSADRAGNYEQYF
TRBJ1-1	TRBV24-1	NA	NA	TGTGCCACCAGTGAGGCAGGGTCAAACACTGAAGCTTTCTTT	CATSEAGSNTEAFF
TRBJ1-5	TRBV18	NA	NA	TGTGCCAGCTCACCCTCGGGGAGGGGGAGCAATCAGCCCCAGCATTTT	CASSPSGRGSNQPQHF
TRBJ1-1	TRBV7-2	NA	NA	TGTGCCAGCAGCACCGGACAGTGGTTGGCTTTCTTT	CASSTGQWLAFF
TRBJ2-3	TRBV9	NA	TRBD2	TGTGCCAGCAGCGTAGGAGGGGGACTAGGGGAGTGGGATACGCAGTATTTT	CASSVGGGLGEWDTQYF
TRBJ2-3	TRBV6-5	NA	NA	TGTGCCAGCAGTTACTCGGGCGGGGGCATGTCAGATACGCAGTATTTT	CASSYSGGGMSDTQYF
TRBJ1-3	TRBV18	NA	NA	TGTGCCAGCTCACCCACTGGACAGTCCGGAAACACCATATATTTT	CASSPTGQSGNTIYF
TRBJ2-7	TRBV13	once	NA	TGTGCCAGCAGCTTAGGCCCAGGGGCCCATCCGGGGAAAGAGCAGTACTTC	CASSLGPGAHPGKEQYF
TRBJ2-1	TRBV3-1/TRBV3-2	NA	TRBD2	TGTGCCAGCAGCCCCTTGGCTAGCGGGAGGATCTATGAGCAGTTCTTC	CASSPLASGRIYEQFF
TRBJ2-7	TRBV5-1	once	NA	TGCGCCAGCAGCTTGGCAGGGATGACCTACGAGCAGTACTTC	CASSLAGMTYEQYF
TRBJ2-1	TRBV28	few	TRBD1	TGTGCCAGCAGTTTTCTCGGGACAGGGTATAATGAGCAGTTCTTC	CASSFLGTGYNEQFF
TRBJ2-7	TRBV28	NA	NA	TGTGCCAGCAGTCCGTCTATGTGGGCGCACGCCTACGAGCAGTACTTC	CASSPSMWAHAYEQYF
TRBJ1-3	TRBV4-2	NA	TRBD1	TGTGCCAGCAGCCAAGACCGGACAGGGGTTGGAAACACCATATATTTT	CASSQDRTGVGNTIYF
TRBJ2-7	TRBV7-8	NA	TRBD2	TGTGCCAGCAGCTTAGATTTAGTGGGCTCAGCGGGGACCTCCTACGAGCAGTACTTC	CASSLDLVGSAGTSYEQYF
TRBJ2-7	TRBV7-3	NA	TRBD2	TGTGCCAGCAGCTTAAGATCCGGGGGGGAAGGATACGAGCAGTACTTC	CASSLRSGGEGYEQYF
TRBJ1-2	TRBV19	NA	NA	TGTGCCAGTAGCCCGAGGGCCTATGGCTACACCTTC	CASSPRAYGYTF